Shown below are 26 T cell receptor beta chains from a single sample sequenced in a study of blood T cell repertoires in COVID-19. Sequencing used immunoSEQ multiplex PCR; TCRdb keeps in-frame clones, though not all of them. Seen here are 150,000 to 200,000 clones, around 82% observed once, and the top ten hold about 7.7%. Material: peripheral blood. These receptors were taken from a woman aged 40 to 50 with COVID-19, enrolled during active disease.

This chain connects TRBV28 to TRBJ2-3, with 9 bases matching TRBD2. V lost 7 bases to trimming and J lost 7 bases; unmatched junction nucleotides: 9. Germline V gene data show CDR1 as MDHEN and CDR2 as SYDVKM. The CDR3 covers 14 residues. CDR3 coding DNA: TGTGCCAGCATCGCCGGGACTAGCAGAAATACGCAGTATTTT. It translates to CASIAGTSRNTQYF.

This clone appeared a few times. The chain's CDR3 is CASGLTGGNTIYF. CDR3 DNA sequence: TGTGCTAGTGGCCTGACAGGGGGAAACACCATATATTTT. The chain combines TRBV12-5 with TRBJ1-3, with 7 positions matching TRBD1. The germline CDR1 and CDR2 sequences are LGHNT and FRNRAP. V dropped 6 bases and J dropped 4; count of bases not matched to a gene: 3. CDR3 size: 13 residues.

This clone has ten or more counts. The chain combines TRBV3-1 (or the pseudogene TRBV3-2) with TRBJ2-7, with D perhaps matching TRBD1 (6 bases). Trimming took off 1 base at V and 2 bases at J, with 12 bases between the two ends. There are 15 residues in the CDR3. Germline loops: CDR1 LGHDT, CDR2 YNNKEL (reference sequence). The CDR3 nucleotides are TGTGCCAGCAGCCAAGCGGGCAGGGGAGCCTACGAGCAGTACTTC. It specifies CASSQAGRGAYEQYF.

V is TRBV6-1 and J is TRBJ1-5; possible D gene TRBD1, 6 bases. V dropped 2 bases and J dropped 8 bases, with 13 bases sitting between them. The CDR3 covers 14 residues. Germline V CDR1 and CDR2: MNHNS, SASEGT. CDR3 in DNA: TGTGCCAGCAGTGAATTGACAGGAGCGGAGCCCCAGCATTTT. Protein product: CASSELTGAEPQHF.

The chain carries TRBV18 and TRBJ1-1, with D possibly TRBD1 on 5 matching bases. Looked up from germline, CDR1 is KGHSH and CDR2 is LQKENI. The CDR3 totals 13 residues. Trimming left V 6 bases short and J 6 bases short, with 14 bases between. This chain's CDR3 is CASSTSREAEAFF. In DNA, the CDR3 is TGTGCCAGCTCCACCTCCAGGGAAGCTGAAGCTTTCTTT.

The chain recombines TRBV30 with TRBJ2-2, with D possibly being TRBD1 (6 bases). Per germline, CDR1 GTSNPN and CDR2 SVGIG (reference sequence). CDR3 length equals 12 residues. Trimming took off 8 bases at V and 4 bases at J, with 11 bases between the two ends. The DNA for the CDR3 is TGTGCCGGACCGACAGGCACCGGGGAGCTGTTTTTT. This sequence encodes CAGPTGTGELFF.

The chain uses TRBV13 and TRBJ1-4, with 7 bases that match TRBD1. V shed 1 base, J shed 8 bases, and the junction held 1 base outside the gene matches. There are 13 residues in the CDR3. Looked up from germline, CDR1 is PRHDT and CDR2 is FYEKMQ (reference sequence). This chain's CDR3 is CASSLDRGEKLFF. CDR3 DNA: TGTGCCAGCAGCTTAGACAGGGGCGAAAAACTGTTTTTT.

The rearrangement links TRBV2 to TRBJ1-4; maybe TRBD1 (6 bases). The V end lost 7 bases, the J end lost 2 bases, and 11 bases lay between the germline ends. CDR3 size: 14 residues. Germline values: CDR1 SNHLY, CDR2 FYNNEI. The CDR3 DNA sequence: TGTGCCAGCACCAGGGGTAGGACTAATGAAAAACTGTTTTTT. Amino acid sequence: CASTRGRTNEKLFF.

The CDR3 is CASGTGVQPQHF. In DNA, the CDR3 is TGTGCCAGCGGGACAGGGGTTCAGCCCCAGCATTTT. The chain carries TRBV28 and TRBJ1-5; 10 nucleotides match TRBD1. The CDR3 loop spans 12 amino acids. CDR1 and CDR2 from the germline V gene are MDHEN and SYDVKM. Germline trimming cut 8 bases from V and 6 bases from J; bases unmatched to any gene: 1.

The V gene is TRBV4-1, the J gene TRBJ2-1; tentatively, D is TRBD2 (5 bases). V lost 1 base to trimming and J lost 5 bases, with 15 bases between them. Germline CDR1 and CDR2: MGHRA and YSYEKL. There are 16 residues in the CDR3. The CDR3 sequence: CASSQVFGSSNNEQFF. For the CDR3, the DNA is TGCGCCAGCAGCCAAGTTTTTGGGAGTTCCAACAATGAGCAGTTCTTC.

The V call is TRBV19, the J call TRBJ1-5, with D perhaps TRBD1 (6 bases). The CDR3 is 20 amino acids. Germline V gives CDR1 LNHDA, CDR2 SQIVND (reference sequence). V was clipped by 3 bases and J by 0 bases, with 24 bases between them. This CDR3 reads CASSINSPEAGENSNQPQHF. The CDR3 DNA reads as TGTGCCAGTAGTATTAATTCACCAGAGGCAGGGGAAAATAGCAATCAGCCCCAGCATTTT.

This clone appeared once. Distinct nucleotide sequences in the sample also encode this CDR3. V usage is TRBV6-6 and J usage is TRBJ2-7; D is perhaps TRBD1 (6 bases). V shed 10 bases and J shed 2 bases, with 12 bases lying between them. CDR1 and CDR2 (germline): MNHNY, SVGAGI (reference sequence). The length of the CDR3 is 12 residues. CDR3 amino acids: CATGDTPYEQYF. The CDR3, as DNA: TGTGCCACCGGGGACACTCCCTACGAGCAGTACTTC.

The V gene is TRBV18, the J gene TRBJ1-1; 9 bases match TRBD1. The trim removed 7 bases at V and 5 bases at J, leaving 8 bases unmatched. This CDR3 is 14 amino acids long. Per germline, CDR1 KGHSH and CDR2 LQKENI. CDR3 sequence: CASLPGTGRTEAFF. In nucleotides, the CDR3 is TGTGCCAGCTTACCCGGGACAGGGAGGACTGAAGCTTTCTTT.

The sample holds one count of this clone. V usage is TRBV7-9 and J usage is TRBJ1-1; 7 bases match TRBD1. Germline lookup yields CDR1 SEHNR and CDR2 FQNEAQ (reference sequence). Trimming took 1 base from V and 0 from J; bases not matched to a gene: 8. The CDR3 contains 17 residues. CDR3 sequence reads: CASSLGIRGRVNTEAFF. CDR3 nucleotides: TGTGCCAGCAGCTTAGGAATTAGGGGGCGTGTGAACACTGAAGCTTTCTTT.

J is TRBJ1-6 and V is TRBV3-1 (or the pseudogene TRBV3-2); 7 nucleotides match TRBD1. The CDR3 loop spans 15 amino acids. The V segment lost 1 base and the J segment 7 bases; nucleotides outside the gene matches: 4. The V gene's germline CDR1 is LGHDT and CDR2 YNNKEL (reference sequence). This chain's CDR3 is CASSQADRDNSPLHF. Written as DNA, the CDR3 is TGTGCCAGCAGCCAAGCCGACAGGGACAATTCACCCCTCCACTTT.

The chain recombines TRBV24-1 with TRBJ2-3; a possible D gene is TRBD2 (6 bases). Trimming took 4 bases from V and 2 from J, leaving 12 bases between them. CDR1 is KGHDR and CDR2 is SFDVKD in the germline V gene. The length of the CDR3 is 15 residues. The CDR3 DNA is TGTGCCACCAGTGAACTGGAGGGCCACACAGATACGCAGTATTTT. Translated, it gives CATSELEGHTDTQYF.

This clone has just a few counts. The gene calls are TRBV6-5 and TRBJ2-7, with D tentatively TRBD1 (6 bases). CDR1 is MNHEY, CDR2 SVGAGI, per germline. This CDR3 has 16 amino acids. With 1 base removed from V and 3 bases from J, the gap between germline ends came to 16 bases. CDR3 in DNA: TGTGCCAGCAGTTACTTCGACAGCAGGGGCGGCTACGAGCAGTACTTC. Amino acids: CASSYFDSRGGYEQYF.

The genes are TRBV11-3 and TRBJ2-3, with 7 bases fitting TRBD2. The J segment lost 4 bases and the V segment lost 5 bases, leaving 6 bases of the junction unmatched. Germline loops: CDR1 SGHNT, CDR2 YENEEA. This CDR3 has 14 amino acids. Here the CDR3 DNA reads TGTGCCAGCAGCGAGCGGGGTTCCGCAGATACGCAGTATTTT. Its protein product is CASSERGSADTQYF. Full variable domain (remainder filled in from reference TRBV11-3 and TRBJ2-3): EAGVVQSPRYKIIEKKQPVAFWCNPISGHNTLYWYLQNLGQGPELLIRYENEEAVDDSQLPKDRFSAERLKGVDSTLKIQPAELGDSAVYLCASSERGSADTQYFGPGTRLTVL.

The CDR3 region has the DNA TGTGCCAGCAGCTTAACAGGGAACACTGAAGCTTTCTTT. It yields the protein CASSLTGNTEAFF. The rearrangement links TRBV11-3 to TRBJ1-1; tentative D call: TRBD1 (5 bases). V lost 2 bases, J lost 1 base, and 5 bases lay in between. CDR1 and CDR2 (germline): SGHNT, YENEEA. The CDR3 consists of 13 residues. Combining the CDR3 with reference TRBV11-3 and TRBJ1-1 gives the whole variable domain EAGVVQSPRYKIIEKKQPVAFWCNPISGHNTLYWYLQNLGQGPELLIRYENEEAVDDSQLPKDRFSAERLKGVDSTLKIQPAELGDSAVYLCASSLTGNTEAFFGQGTRLTVV.

This clone showed up just once. The chain uses TRBV19 and TRBJ1-6; no clear D gene. The V gene lost 6 bases and the J gene lost 5 bases, with 11 bases spanning the gap. CDR1 and CDR2 from the germline V gene are LNHDA and SQIVND (reference sequence). There are 14 residues in the CDR3. The CDR3 DNA follows: TGTGCCAGTAGCCCGGGAGCCGATAATTCACCCCTCCACTTT. This translates into CASSPGADNSPLHF.

The rearrangement uses TRBV27 and TRBJ2-7; TRBD2 matches at 10 bases. The CDR3 has 15 residues. The V and J ends lost 8 bases and 7 bases, in that order; junction bases with no gene match: 14. Germline values: CDR1 MNHEY, CDR2 SMNVEV (reference sequence). CDR3 sequence: CASGTRTSGTREQYF. The DNA for the CDR3 is TGTGCCAGCGGAACGCGTACTAGCGGGACTCGGGAGCAGTACTTC.

As DNA, the CDR3 is TGTGCCAGCAGCGTAGATGCTAGCGGGTTCCCCGTACAAGAGACCCAGTACTTC. It yields the protein CASSVDASGFPVQETQYF. The chain combines TRBV9 with TRBJ2-5; 8 positions match TRBD2. The V and J ends lost 0 bases and 2 bases, in that order; junction bases with no gene match: 12. The CDR3 runs to 18 residues. Germline V CDR1 and CDR2: SGDLS, YYNGEE.

This chain connects TRBV5-8 to TRBJ1-2; no definite D call. Germline CDR1 and CDR2: SGHTS and YDEGEE. The CDR3 is 13 amino acids. Deletions cut 0 bases from V and 7 bases from J, with 10 bases between. The chain's CDR3 is CASSLGAVSGYTF. DNA of the CDR3: TGTGCCAGCAGCTTGGGGGCAGTTTCTGGCTACACCTTC.

This sequence joins TRBV6-5 and TRBJ2-4, with 7 bases fitting TRBD1. The germline CDR1 and CDR2 sequences are MNHEY and SVGAGI. This CDR3 spans 14 amino acids. Germline trimming cut 5 bases from V and 3 bases from J; bases unmatched to any gene: 4. The CDR3 sequence: CASSRDSLKNIQYF. CDR3 nucleotides: TGTGCCAGCAGTCGGGACAGCCTCAAAAACATTCAGTACTTC.

The rearrangement joins TRBV28 to TRBJ2-1, with a possible D match to TRBD1 (6 bases). The germline CDR1 and CDR2 sequences are MDHEN and SYDVKM. The CDR3 is made up of 15 amino acids. The V end was cut by 1 base, the J end by 5 bases, with 12 bases between. The CDR3, as DNA: TGTGCCAGCAGTTTATTCAGGGGACCTAACAATGAGCAGTTCTTC. This encodes CASSLFRGPNNEQFF.

This clone was seen a single time. This rearrangement joins TRBV7-9 to TRBJ2-7; the match to TRBD2 covers 9 bases. The V and J ends lost 5 bases and 1 base, in that order; junction bases with no gene match: 6. CDR3 length equals 15 residues. Germline CDR1 reads SEHNR; CDR2 reads FQNEAQ (reference sequence). The CDR3 DNA follows: TGTGCCAGCAGCGACAGTAGCGGGAGTTCCTACGAGCAGTACTTC. Protein: CASSDSSGSSYEQYF.